Listed below are T cell receptor beta chains from one sample, sequenced in a study of T-cell memory formation after mild COVID-19. TCRdb reprocessed the 5' RACE reads with MiXCR, giving one entry per CDR3 protein. The sample has about 180,000 distinct CDR3 sequences; less than 20% are singletons. Material: PBMCs or a T cell subset sorted from them (not recorded which). These receptors originate from a man aged 18 to 29 who had mild COVID-19 (a few samples of this study predate the infection). Cell type and time point are not known. Each CDR3 is given with its conserved first and last residue.

TRBV6-6 CASSYLSPGGAFF
TRBV12-3/TRBV12-4 CASGTWTGGTFYSGANVLTF
TRBV7-2 CASSVQRSSGANVLTF
TRBV5-1 CASSPDPSSGNTIYF
TRBV12-3/TRBV12-4 CASRSTDTQYF
TRBV7-2 CASSLMESQETQYF
TRBV9 CASSVRTDPYNEQFF
TRBV20-1 CSARDLRELAGYNEQFF
TRBV20-1 CSALSSNQETQYF
TRBV6-2/TRBV6-3 CASSYAGARETQYF
TRBV7-2 CASSSLGKTQYF
TRBV29-1 CSANRWAQETQYF
TRBV20-1 CSVRSDRVNTEAFF
TRBV30 CAWSAVAGADTQYF
TRBV20-1 CSARLWEETQYF
TRBV7-2 CASSTGLRETQYF
TRBV4-1 CASSPRQGDTEAFF
TRBV28 CASRKTSGVQLFF
TRBV3-1 CASSQGTGDTDTQYF
TRBV6-5 CASTSATLAKNIQYF
TRBV7-3 CASSRSGGGAEAFF
TRBV5-1 CASTSRTNTGELFF
TRBV10-3 CAISEVKSGETQYF
TRBV4-3 CASSQLGAANEQFF
TRBV7-9 CASSRTGDEQYF
TRBV18 CASSTTSGGVETQYF
TRBV4-1 CASSQGRQGRKDTEAFF
TRBV18 CASSPQDTQYF
TRBV12-3/TRBV12-4 CASSLGTSGVETQYF
TRBV6-6 CASSTRGPNTEAFF
TRBV20-1 CSAKGRGLGGYTF
TRBV29-1 CSVGFTAASNQPQHF
TRBV5-6 CASTRGQYGQPQHF
TRBV6-5 CASSSTGRRIYGYTF
TRBV12-3/TRBV12-4 CASSGTGNRNTEAFF
TRBV7-2 CASSGGGSNTGELFF
TRBV6-6 CASSYEWGSTDTQYF
TRBV21-1 CASSKRSDGQPQHF
TRBV19 CASRTSGRLAKNIQYF
TRBV10-3 CAIRATGEQFF
TRBV3-1 CASSSMRVGDTQYF
TRBV7-2 CASSYRGNQPQHF
TRBV11-2 CASAWTGLADTQYF
TRBV7-2 CASRRQEDTQYF
TRBV19 CASHDDRGGTGELFF
TRBV6-5 CASSYLDRGQETQYF
TRBV20-1 CSAPRGWGGSSYEQYF
TRBV2 CASSPGTSGGAQYF
TRBV7-2 CASSITGTVLSYEQYF
TRBV28 CASSVSGTGFYNEQFF
TRBV5-1 CASSRTGGATGELFF
TRBV6-5 CASSSSRTSTDTQYF
TRBV7-7 CASSVTPVAWLQFF
TRBV7-8 CASSLAGERQFF